This entry lists 8 T cell receptor beta chains sequenced from one sample in a study of shared clonotypes between healthy human individuals. Profiled with immunoSEQ multiplex PCR; TCRdb holds only in-frame clones, not every one. The sample contains approximately 1,000,000 clones, around 77% of which appear only once. Sequencing was done on a sample of memory CD4+ T cells from PBMCs. Subset meaning: CD45RA-negative fraction. The receptor set was obtained from a man aged 18-30 years in good health. Some clones in this sample may be carry-over from other donors' samples.

The V gene is TRBV6-1, the J gene TRBJ2-7; 7 nucleotides match TRBD1. V was clipped by 8 bases and J by 3 bases; unmatched bases: 10. The CDR3 sequence is 14 residues long. The germline V gene encodes CDR1 MNHNS and CDR2 SASEGT. CDR3 coding DNA: TGTGCCAGCCTAACACCGGGACAGCACTACGAGCAGTACTTC. Its protein product is CASLTPGQHYEQYF.

The rearrangement joins TRBV6-1 to TRBJ1-1; D is unresolved. Germline loops: CDR1 MNHNS, CDR2 SASEGT. There are 13 residues in the CDR3. Between the trimmed V and J ends, which lost 3 bases and 3 bases, there was a span of 8 bases. The CDR3 region has the DNA TGTGCCAGCAGTGATAGGCGGGACACTGAAGCTTTCTTT. Its protein product is CASSDRRDTEAFF.

This clone has just one count. The chain joins TRBV5-1 to TRBJ1-3, with D perhaps matching TRBD1 (6 bases). Trimming took off 1 base at V and 2 bases at J, with 13 bases between the two ends. Per germline, CDR1 SGHRS and CDR2 YFSETQ. This CDR3 has 16 amino acids. CDR3 bases: TGCGCCAGCAGCTTGCCGGGCAGGGGACCTGGAAACACCATATATTTT. Its translation: CASSLPGRGPGNTIYF.

The CDR3 DNA sequence: TGTGCCAGCGTCGAGGCCTCCCAAATTAGCAATCAGCCCCAGCATTTT. This translates into CASVEASQISNQPQHF. V and J are TRBV7-9 and TRBJ1-5; no reliable D call. The CDR3 sequence is 16 residues long. Germline lookup yields CDR1 SEHNR and CDR2 FQNEAQ (reference sequence). The V and J ends lost 8 bases and 0 bases respectively, with 17 bases between them.

This clone was recorded a few times. The chain has TRBV28 and TRBJ1-1; D may be TRBD1 (5 bases). The V gene lost 6 bases and the J gene lost 1 base, with 18 bases spanning the gap. The CDR3 is 16 residues long. Per the germline V gene, CDR1 is MDHEN and CDR2 is SYDVKM. Here the CDR3 DNA reads TGTGCCAGCAGACACAGGACACTCAATTCGAACACTGAAGCTTTCTTT. As protein: CASRHRTLNSNTEAFF.

As for this clone: Other DNA variants within this sample encode the same CDR3. The V gene is TRBV18, the J gene TRBJ2-1; 8 bases agree with TRBD2. V trimming: 6 bases; J trimming: 8 bases; junction bases outside the gene matches: 3. Per the germline V gene, CDR1 is KGHSH and CDR2 is LQKENI. The CDR3 runs to 12 residues. The CDR3 region has the DNA TGTGCCAGCTCGCCAGCGGGAGATGAGCAGTTCTTC. The encoded protein is CASSPAGDEQFF.

This clone was seen just once. The chain has TRBV5-4 and TRBJ1-4; D call uncertain. CDR3 length equals 13 residues. Germline lookup yields CDR1 SGHNT and CDR2 YYREEE (reference sequence). V was shortened by 4 bases and J by 4 bases, with 8 bases between the two germline ends. The CDR3 coding sequence is TGTGCCAGCAGCGTTCAGATTAATGAAAAACTGTTTTTT. It codes for CASSVQINEKLFF.

This clone occurred a few times. The gene calls are TRBV5-6 and TRBJ2-7; D gene unclear. Trimming cost V 0 bases and J 2 bases, with 12 bases left between them. This CDR3 has 15 residues. CDR1 is SGHDT, CDR2 YYEEEE, per germline. The CDR3 DNA reads TGTGCCAGCAGCTTGGGACAAGGCTTAACCTACGAGCAGTACTTC. Residues: CASSLGQGLTYEQYF.